The sequence of this TCR beta chain was determined in a study of blood T cells in healthy people across ages (dated by TCRdb to between 2014 and 2017). Regarding the research as a whole: In model experiments, template switching captured roughly one uniquely barcoded TCR beta cDNA molecule for every two T cells. For two donors (one aged 18 to 30 and one aged 80 or older), the study analyzed two additional independent replicas of 1 million unique cDNA reads from the same blood draw. To avoid experimental bias, donors of different ages were distributed randomly across sequencing lanes. Using deep sequencing normalized with unique cDNA molecular identifiers, the study measured how TCR beta repertoire diversity changes with age. Four age groups were formed from the donors: young (average approximately 15 years), middle-aged (approximately 39), aged (62) and long-lived (more than 75).

Overall study results and their limits: Because donor CMV infection status was unknown, age-related changes in expanded clonotypes were potentially confounded. Because profiling used bulk unsorted PBMCs, naive and antigen-experienced compartments could not be compared conclusively. Observed TCR beta diversity per million T cells fell roughly linearly with age, and a significant reduction was already apparent by age about 43. Compared with the aged group, more naive CD4+ T cells, fewer expanded clones and increased TCR diversity were shown by the long-lived group, suggesting age selection. Observed TCR beta diversity correlated strongly with the percentage of naive T cells measured by flow cytometry. Estimates of total diversity based on one million sequenced T cells were regarded as lower bounds and as underestimates.

The CDR3 goes from the cysteine to the phenylalanine over 14 residues. The retained sequence is limited to the CDR3, 42 bases, with the frame set at the first base. The germline V gene (reference sequence) gives CDR1 as DFQATT and CDR2 as SNEGSKA. V and J lose 3 bases and 0 bases, and a span of 10 bases separates them. Preparation of the library involved 5' RACE. For sequencing, an Illumina HiSeq 2500 was employed. A second PCR of 7 to 11 cycles was run with a J-beta primer mix and a sample-barcoded 5' primer. A unique molecular identifier was introduced onto each TCR beta cDNA molecule by a template-switch 5' adaptor carrying 12 random nucleotides. Each sample yielded at least 3 million CDR3-containing paired-end reads. The Mint cDNA synthesis kit, primed by a TRBC-specific oligonucleotide, was used to synthesize first-strand cDNA from all RNA. Following uracil-DNA glycosylase treatment, all cDNA underwent a first 18-cycle PCR with the universal primers M1SS and BC2_uni_R. The authors' pipeline ran thus. For normalization, 1 million high-quality reads were randomly selected from each sample, with every read carrying a distinct molecular identifier. Instead of being binned into consensus sequences, reads with shared molecular identifiers were discarded. CDR3 identification, clonotype clustering and error correction used MiTCR with a Q25 quality threshold and the strictest error-elimination algorithm. A nonparametric unseen species model using Euler transformation provided a lower-bound estimate of total TCR beta diversity. In TCRdb, the public reads were trimmed at Q25 with fastp and aligned with MiXCR, with productive beta chains retained. When rows share a CDR3 protein, they turn into one entry using the most common DNA and genes. TCRdb, not the original authors, processed these V and J calls. For this sample the table gives some 370,000 distinct CDR3 sequences, of which more than 45% were detected only once. 51% of the sample is taken by the ten largest.

On this clonotype: Its antigen is unknown. Base qualities are not provided; no much larger clone lies one nucleotide away.

Systemically healthy Caucasian individuals from Russia, about 38 in total and aged about 6 to 95 years, were included as donors. Roughly 9.5 milliliters of peripheral blood were drawn from each donor into EDTA-treated Vacutainer tubes. Ficoll-Paque density-gradient centrifugation was used to isolate PBMCs, with at least 7 million per sample. Total RNA was extracted from PBMCs with Trizol reagent, with at least 5.5 micrograms obtained per sample. For every donor, flow cytometry on a PBMC aliquot measured the percentage of naive CD45RAhigh/CD27high T cells. The chain is made from TRBV20-1 and TRBJ2-3, and possibly TRBD1, on 6 matching bases. Sequencing was carried out using blood. The clonotype was recovered from a man aged 55 to 70 in good health. Read as DNA, the sequence is TGCAGTGCTAGGTTGGGGGCTAGCACAGATACGCAGTATTTT. The resulting protein is CSARLGASTDTQYF.